A selection of T cell receptor beta chains follows, all from one sample in a study of siplizumab effects on memory and regulatory T cells. Using immunoSEQ multiplex PCR, the repertoire was profiled, and TCRdb retains in-frame clones only, with some absent. This table has 20,000 to 30,000 clones, 80% to 90% appearing once. Sequencing was carried out using memory CD4+ T cells sorted from blood. Receptor source: a human donor in good health. Both conserved end residues are part of each CDR3. D genes are given only for firm matches. Size tells how often a clone was seen (once, few, many) or the class of an expanded clone, and some rows leave it out.

>TRBD1|TRBJ2-2|TRBV5-4|NA
CASSRGQVNTGELFF
>TRBD2|TRBJ2-3|TRBV29-1|NA
CSVEGRLAGGWTQYF
>TRBD1|TRBJ1-6|TRBV5-1|NA
CASSLGQGANSPLHF
>TRBD1|TRBJ1-2|TRBV19|NA
CASRPTGTGPSRVYGYTF
>TRBD1|TRBJ1-2|TRBV7-2|NA
CASSSGQGDYGYTF
>NA|TRBJ1-5|TRBV30|NA
CAWSRGGGANQPQHF
>TRBD1|TRBJ1-1|TRBV5-1|NA
CASKQGAMNTEAFF
>TRBD2|TRBJ2-7|TRBV19|NA
CASSIGSGSYEQYF
>NA|TRBJ2-2|TRBV7-2|once
CASSLNGNTGELFF
>NA|TRBJ2-3|TRBV5-4|NA
CASSTSATDTQYF
>NA|TRBJ1-1|TRBV18|NA
CASSPRDITEAFF
>NA|TRBJ2-2|TRBV6-5|NA
CASSYRESNTGELFF
>TRBD1|TRBJ2-7|TRBV19|NA
CASSAGTGLYEQYF
>NA|TRBJ1-4|TRBV28|NA
CASSRDRNEKLFF
>TRBD2|TRBJ2-2|TRBV7-6|NA
CASSSHPRGLAGVEVGGELFF
>NA|TRBJ2-1|TRBV2|NA
CASSDHREQFF
>TRBD1|TRBJ2-5|TRBV5-6|NA
CASRGTGGWETQYF
>NA|TRBJ2-1|TRBV30|few
CAWGTDPQLIHYNEQFF
>TRBD1|TRBJ2-2|TRBV10-3|NA
CAIGGQGFGTGELFF
>NA|TRBJ1-4|TRBV4-1|NA
CASSQDKGATNEKLFF
>NA|TRBJ2-7|TRBV7-8|NA
CASSSKSSPVHEQYF
>NA|TRBJ1-2|TRBV5-3|NA
CARSLAGDHGYTF
>NA|TRBJ2-1|TRBV21-1|NA
CASTKQYSGSSYNEQFF
>NA|TRBJ1-4|TRBV25-1|NA
CASKDFSEKLFF
>NA|TRBJ1-2|TRBV30|NA
CAGGGGGYGYTF
>TRBD2|TRBJ2-7|TRBV6-6|NA
CASIPGTTREQYF
>NA|TRBJ2-3|TRBV10-3|NA
CAISGSTDTQYF
>TRBD2|TRBJ2-2|TRBV5-4|NA
CASSQGLAGPGELFF
>NA|TRBJ1-5|TRBV6-1|once
CASREGLVENQPQHF
>NA|TRBJ2-2|TRBV18|NA
CASSPLVNTGELFF
>NA|TRBJ2-3|TRBV19|NA
CANSRLTATDTQYF
>NA|TRBJ1-1|TRBV5-8|NA
CASSFFADLTEAFF
>TRBD1|TRBJ1-1|TRBV9|NA
CASSERDSYTEAFF
>NA|TRBJ2-1|TRBV15|NA
CATSRVAGPYNEQFF
>NA|TRBJ2-2|TRBV7-2|NA
CASNPQGRNTGELFF
>TRBD2|TRBJ2-3|TRBV29-1|NA
CSVAGTSGNTDTQYF
>TRBD2|TRBJ2-1|TRBV18|NA
CASSPATSGPVNEQFF
>NA|TRBJ2-7|TRBV28|NA
CASSFNRRYEQYF
>TRBD1|TRBJ2-7|TRBV6-6|NA
CAIGQGNEQYF
>TRBD1|TRBJ1-2|TRBV30|NA
CAWSPEGQGGRGYTF
>NA|TRBJ2-5|TRBV5-1|NA
CASSLATDGQETQYF
>NA|TRBJ1-2|TRBV9|NA
CASSSSFNYGYTF
>TRBD2|TRBJ2-6|TRBV19|few
CASSNPLAGSSGANVLTF
>NA|TRBJ1-2|TRBV5-6|NA
CASSSLTFGYTF
>TRBD2|TRBJ2-3|TRBV2|NA
CASRGLAGTTDTQYF
>TRBD2|TRBJ2-3|TRBV7-2|NA
CASSLQWVAGSTDTQYF
>NA|TRBJ2-3|TRBV7-3|NA
CASSADRTDTQYF
>NA|TRBJ1-1|TRBV7-9|NA
CASSLVGGGTEAFF
>NA|TRBJ2-7|TRBV10-3|NA
CAISGRGGAYEQYF
>NA|TRBJ2-7|TRBV30|few
CAWSVQGFFSEQYF
>NA|TRBJ1-2|TRBV4-3|NA
CASSQDVRGGAYGYTF
>NA|TRBJ1-5|TRBV7-6|NA
CASSSGLNQPQHF
>NA|TRBJ1-1|TRBV19|NA
CATRNTEAFF
>NA|TRBJ1-2|TRBV18|NA
CASSPAAGDDYGYTF
>NA|TRBJ1-1|TRBV27|NA
CASSRLTGPPEAFF
>TRBD2|TRBJ2-1|TRBV7-9|few
CASSSTGASGRAEQFF
>TRBD2|TRBJ2-1|TRBV7-3|NA
CASSLNPAWAGGSNEQFF
>NA|TRBJ1-2|TRBV28|NA
CASSLAKFTGGVSYGYTF
>NA|TRBJ2-1|TRBV7-8|NA
CATKSARGYNEQFF